This TCR beta chain appears in the sequencing data of a study of identical twins. Overall study findings and caveats: With beta out-of-frame sequences, excess sharing by twins was weaker.

V lost 4 bases, J lost 8 bases, and 14 bases lay in between. The CDR3 covers 14 residues. CDR1 is MNHNS, CDR2 SASEGT, per germline. Unique molecular identifiers were in the cDNA, with template-switch universal primer binding. TCRdb processed the 5' RACE reads anew with MiXCR; each CDR3 protein has one entry. The profile shows a few hundred thousand distinct CDR3 sequences, 15% of them singletons. This clonotype showed up just a few times. Its cognate antigen is unknown. The sample was also linked to a second study, of yellow fever vaccine responses in identical twins.

This sequence joins TRBV6-1 and TRBJ1-4; unclear D gene. Specimen: CD4+ T cells sorted from blood. The receptor was isolated from a woman aged 18-29 years in good health. CDR3 nucleotide sequence: TGTGCCAGCAGTGTAACTTATGGTCGGGAAAAACTGTTTTTT. Its protein product is CASSVTYGREKLFF.